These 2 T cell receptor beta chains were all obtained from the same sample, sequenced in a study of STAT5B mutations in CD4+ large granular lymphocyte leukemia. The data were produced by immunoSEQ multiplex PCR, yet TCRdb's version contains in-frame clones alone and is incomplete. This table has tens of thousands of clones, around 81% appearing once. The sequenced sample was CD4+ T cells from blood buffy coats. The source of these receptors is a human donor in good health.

The CDR3 spells CAWSVLTGYGYTF. In nucleotides, the CDR3 is TGTGCCTGGAGTGTACTCACAGGGTATGGCTACACCTTC. This chain uses TRBV30 with TRBJ1-2; weak D call: TRBD1 (6 bases). CDR3 length: 13 amino acids. Germline CDR1 GTSNPN, CDR2 SVGIG (reference sequence). Trimming left V 0 bases short and J 5 bases short, with 10 bases between. Full variable domain (missing parts from reference TRBV30 and TRBJ1-2): SQTIHQWPATLVQPVGSPLSLECTVEGTSNPNLYWYRQAAGRGLQLLFYSVGIGQISSEVPQNLSASRPQDRQFILSSKKLLLSDSGFYLCAWSVLTGYGYTFGSGTRLTVV.

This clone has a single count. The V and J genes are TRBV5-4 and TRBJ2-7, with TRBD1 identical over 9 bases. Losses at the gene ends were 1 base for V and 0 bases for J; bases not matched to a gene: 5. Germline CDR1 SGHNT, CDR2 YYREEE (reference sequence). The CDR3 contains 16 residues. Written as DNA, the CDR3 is TGTGCCAGCAGCTTGTCCGGGACAGGGTTCTCCTACGAGCAGTACTTC. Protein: CASSLSGTGFSYEQYF.